Sequencing of this TCR beta chain was carried out in a study of beta chain features in type 1 diabetes. This clone was counted many times. Its antigen remains unidentified. Study-wide results and caveats: Whether HLA type influences TCRB rearrangement remained unresolved here.

As every portion of the isolated RNA was reverse transcribed, the sequencing read expressed TCRB transcripts. TCRdb's copy holds only in-frame clones and misses some; the assay was immunoSEQ multiplex PCR. The profile covers around 140,000 clones, with about 9.7% appearing a single time and less than 0.85% taken by the ten largest. CD45RO/CCR7/CD25/CD127/CD95/CD27 sorting isolated CD4+ naive, central memory, regulatory and stem cell-like memory cells. The CDR3 runs to 11 residues. CDR1 is MNHNS and CDR2 is SASEGT in the germline V gene. Trimming took 6 bases from V and 5 from J, leaving 5 bases between them.

Sequencing was performed on central memory CD4+ T cells from blood. The chain is built from TRBV6-1 and TRBJ2-1; D is undetermined. The sequence derives from a woman in her forties in good health. The CDR3 spells CASRFDNEQFF. The CDR3 region has the DNA TGTGCCAGCAGGTTCGACAATGAGCAGTTCTTC.